A selection of T cell receptor beta chains follows, all from one sample in a study of blood T cell repertoires in COVID-19. Profiled with immunoSEQ multiplex PCR; TCRdb holds only in-frame clones, not every one. The sample consists of more than 85,000 clones, approximately 86% of them appearing once. The sequenced material came from peripheral blood. The receptor source for this set is a woman in her forties or fifties with COVID-19, enrolled during active disease. Each CDR3 is given with its conserved first and last residue. D genes are given only for firm matches. Some rows mark clone size as missing; the rest say once, few, many or name a class of expanded clone.

j_call,d_call,v_call,clone_size,cdr3_aa,cdr3_nt
TRBJ1-5,.,TRBV12-3/TRBV12-4,.,CASSNNGDQPQHF,TGTGCCAGCAGCAACAACGGGGATCAGCCCCAGCATTTT
TRBJ1-2,.,TRBV4-1,.,CASSQGAQGLPGYTF,TGCGCCAGCAGCCAAGGGGCCCAGGGGCTTCCTGGCTACACCTTC
TRBJ1-5,.,TRBV30,.,CAWSVSREWGLPQHF,TGTGCCTGGAGTGTAAGCCGGGAATGGGGTCTGCCCCAGCATTTT
TRBJ1-2,.,TRBV5-6,.,CASSLAGVNYGYTF,TGTGCCAGCAGCTTGGCGGGGGTCAACTATGGCTACACCTTC
TRBJ1-5,TRBD1,TRBV2,.,CASSDRDRAVFPNQPQHF,TGTGCCAGCAGTGATCGGGACAGGGCTGTTTTTCCCAATCAGCCCCAGCATTTT
TRBJ2-2,TRBD1,TRBV11-3,.,CASSSGQGTGELFF,TGTGCCAGCAGCTCGGGACAGGGGACCGGGGAGCTGTTTTTT
TRBJ1-1,.,TRBV27,.,CASSFPGAPEAFF,TGTGCCAGCAGTTTTCCAGGGGCCCCTGAAGCTTTCTTT
TRBJ1-5,TRBD1,TRBV4-3,.,CASRFKDRGHQPQHF,TGCGCCAGCAGGTTCAAGGACAGGGGCCATCAGCCCCAGCATTTT
TRBJ2-7,TRBD2,TRBV28,.,CASSLAGGSYEQYF,TGTGCCAGCAGTTTAGCGGGGGGCTCCTACGAGCAGTACTTC
TRBJ2-2,.,TRBV19,.,CASSRSGNTGELFF,TGTGCCAGTAGTAGGTCCGGGAACACCGGGGAGCTGTTTTTT
TRBJ2-5,.,TRBV5-1,.,CASSLGQDQETQYF,TGCGCCAGCAGCTTGGGCCAGGATCAAGAGACCCAGTACTTC
TRBJ1-3,.,TRBV6-5,.,CASERWRGSGNTIYF,TGTGCCAGCGAGCGTTGGCGGGGGAGTGGAAACACCATATATTTT
TRBJ1-5,.,TRBV7-9,.,CASSLAWGGYSNQPQHF,TGTGCCAGCAGCTTAGCGTGGGGGGGCTATAGCAATCAGCCCCAGCATTTT
TRBJ1-6,TRBD1,TRBV19,.,CASNDPGQGDVPLHF,TGTGCCAGTAATGATCCGGGACAGGGAGATGTTCCCCTCCACTTT
TRBJ2-1,TRBD2,TRBV5-4,.,CASSFELAGNEQFF,TGTGCCAGCAGCTTTGAACTAGCGGGCAATGAGCAGTTCTTC
TRBJ2-3,.,TRBV9,once,CASSDPSSMDTQYF,TGTGCCAGCAGCGACCCTAGTAGCATGGATACGCAGTATTTT
TRBJ2-7,TRBD1,TRBV28,few,CASSLYHLTGVGEQYF,TGTGCCAGCAGTTTATACCACTTAACAGGGGTGGGAGAGCAGTACTTC
TRBJ1-5,TRBD1,TRBV5-1,.,CASSGGQGGQPQHF,TGCGCCAGCAGCGGGGGACAGGGGGGACAGCCCCAGCATTTT
TRBJ2-3,TRBD2,TRBV2,.,CASRKLAGERTDTQYF,TGTGCCAGCAGAAAACTAGCGGGGGAACGCACAGATACGCAGTATTTT
TRBJ1-2,.,TRBV10-3,.,CAISEPPGRGGYTF,TGTGCCATCAGTGAGCCGCCGGGGAGAGGAGGCTACACCTTC
TRBJ2-1,TRBD1,TRBV4-1,.,CASSQAGTVNEQFF,TGCGCCAGCAGCCAAGCGGGGACAGTCAATGAGCAGTTCTTC
TRBJ1-2,.,TRBV3-1/TRBV3-2,.,CASSQNPASRGAIPYGYTF,TGTGCCAGCAGCCAAAACCCTGCTAGCAGGGGTGCTATTCCTTATGGCTACACCTTC
TRBJ1-4,TRBD1,TRBV11-2,.,CASSLGTGNEKLFF,TGTGCCAGCAGCTTAGGGACAGGGAATGAAAAACTGTTTTTT
TRBJ2-2,TRBD2,TRBV19,few,CASSRAQRGWTGELFF,TGTGCCAGTAGTCGGGCCCAGCGGGGTTGGACCGGGGAGCTGTTTTTT
TRBJ1-1,TRBD1,TRBV5-1,.,CASSLDGTGERAFF,TGCGCCAGCAGCTTGGACGGTACAGGGGAGAGGGCTTTCTTT
TRBJ2-7,TRBD2,TRBV6-5,.,CASRSSGGAYEQYF,TGTGCCAGCAGGTCTAGCGGGGGGGCCTACGAGCAGTACTTC
TRBJ2-2,TRBD2,TRBV14,.,CASSPPGTRVGELFF,TGTGCCAGCAGCCCACCCGGGACTAGAGTGGGGGAGCTGTTTTTT
TRBJ1-1,.,TRBV12-3/TRBV12-4,.,CASSPQQSEAFF,TGTGCCAGCAGTCCTCAACAGTCTGAGGCTTTCTTT
TRBJ2-3,.,TRBV6-4,.,CASSDSTGGVDTQYF,TGTGCCAGCAGTGACTCTACAGGGGGGGTAGATACGCAGTATTTT
TRBJ2-5,TRBD1,TRBV27,.,CASSLQGVGFETQYF,TGTGCCAGCAGTTTGCAGGGGGTGGGATTTGAGACCCAGTACTTC
TRBJ2-3,.,TRBV5-1,.,CASSSPPGTDTQYF,TGCGCCAGCAGCAGCCCGCCGGGCACAGATACGCAGTATTTT
TRBJ1-4,TRBD1,TRBV5-4,.,CASSLETGELGEKLFF,TGTGCCAGCAGCTTGGAGACAGGGGAATTAGGTGAAAAACTGTTTTTT
TRBJ1-2,.,TRBV19,.,CASRNPEDSGYTF,TGTGCCAGTAGAAACCCGGAAGACTCTGGCTACACCTTC
TRBJ2-2,TRBD2,TRBV6-5,once,CASAARGAGTGELFF,TGTGCCAGCGCCGCGCGGGGGGCTGGGACCGGGGAGCTGTTTTTT
TRBJ1-1,.,TRBV7-2,.,CASKPGGGRTEAFF,TGTGCCAGCAAACCTGGCGGGGGACGGACTGAAGCTTTCTTT
TRBJ1-5,TRBD1,TRBV28,.,CATETGAYQPQHF,TGTGCCACCGAAACAGGGGCCTATCAGCCCCAGCATTTT
TRBJ2-2,.,TRBV11-2,.,CASSQGGELFF,TGTGCCAGCAGCCAGGGGGGGGAGCTGTTTTTT
TRBJ2-3,.,TRBV30,.,CAWSRGAAGPDTQYF,TGTGCCTGGAGTCGGGGGGCCGCTGGCCCAGATACGCAGTATTTT
TRBJ1-2,TRBD1,TRBV5-6,.,CASSLGQGAIGYTF,TGTGCCAGCAGCTTGGGACAGGGGGCTATTGGCTACACCTTC
TRBJ1-1,TRBD1,TRBV29-1,.,CSVETDRANTEAFF,TGCAGCGTTGAGACCGACAGGGCGAACACTGAAGCTTTCTTT
TRBJ2-7,.,TRBV30,.,CAWSVQGHEQYF,TGTGCCTGGAGTGTACAGGGACACGAGCAGTACTTC
TRBJ2-1,TRBD2,TRBV3-1/TRBV3-2,once,CASSQAPGLAGPSSYNEQFF,TGTGCCAGCAGCCAAGCTCCGGGACTAGCGGGGCCGAGCTCCTACAATGAGCAGTTCTTC
TRBJ1-1,.,TRBV5-1,once,CASSTTGQGTEAFF,TGCGCCAGCAGCACAACAGGGCAGGGCACTGAAGCTTTCTTT
TRBJ2-1,.,TRBV11-2,.,CASSPLQGNEQFF,TGTGCCAGCAGCCCCTTACAGGGAAATGAGCAGTTCTTC